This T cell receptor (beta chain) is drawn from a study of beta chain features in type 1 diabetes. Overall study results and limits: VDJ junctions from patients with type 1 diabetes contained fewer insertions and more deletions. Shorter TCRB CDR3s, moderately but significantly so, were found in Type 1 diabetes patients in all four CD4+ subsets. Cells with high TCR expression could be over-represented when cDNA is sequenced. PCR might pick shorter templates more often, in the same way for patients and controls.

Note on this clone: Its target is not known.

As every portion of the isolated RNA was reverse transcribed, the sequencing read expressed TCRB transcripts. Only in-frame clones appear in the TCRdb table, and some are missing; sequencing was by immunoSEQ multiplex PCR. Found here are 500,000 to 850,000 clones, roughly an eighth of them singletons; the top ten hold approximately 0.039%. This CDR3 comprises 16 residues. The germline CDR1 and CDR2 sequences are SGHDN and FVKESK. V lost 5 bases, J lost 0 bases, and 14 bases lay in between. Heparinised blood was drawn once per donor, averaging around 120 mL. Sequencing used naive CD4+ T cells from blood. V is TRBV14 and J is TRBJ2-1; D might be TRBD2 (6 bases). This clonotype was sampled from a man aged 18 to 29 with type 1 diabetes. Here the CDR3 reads CASSLYGSGSYNEQFF. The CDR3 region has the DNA TGTGCCAGCAGCTTATACGGGAGTGGCTCCTACAATGAGCAGTTCTTC.